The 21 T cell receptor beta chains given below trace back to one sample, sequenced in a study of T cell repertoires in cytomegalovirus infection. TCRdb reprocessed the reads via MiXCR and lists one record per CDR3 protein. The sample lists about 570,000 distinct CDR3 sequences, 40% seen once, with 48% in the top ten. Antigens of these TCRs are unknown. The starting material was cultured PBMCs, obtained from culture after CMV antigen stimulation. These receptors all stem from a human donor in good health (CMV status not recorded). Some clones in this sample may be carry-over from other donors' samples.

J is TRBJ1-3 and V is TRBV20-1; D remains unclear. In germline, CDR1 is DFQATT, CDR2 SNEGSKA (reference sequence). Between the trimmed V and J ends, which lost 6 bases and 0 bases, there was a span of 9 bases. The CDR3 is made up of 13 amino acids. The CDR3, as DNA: TGCAGTGCGACGACTAGCTCTGGAAACACCATATATTTT. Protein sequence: CSATTSSGNTIYF.

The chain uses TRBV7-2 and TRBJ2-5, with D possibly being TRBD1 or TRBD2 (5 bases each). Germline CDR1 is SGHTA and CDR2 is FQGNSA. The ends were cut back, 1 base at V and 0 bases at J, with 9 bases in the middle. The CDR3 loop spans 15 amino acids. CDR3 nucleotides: TGTGCCAGCAGCTTAGGAGGGGCGAACCAAGAGACCCAGTACTTC. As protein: CASSLGGANQETQYF.

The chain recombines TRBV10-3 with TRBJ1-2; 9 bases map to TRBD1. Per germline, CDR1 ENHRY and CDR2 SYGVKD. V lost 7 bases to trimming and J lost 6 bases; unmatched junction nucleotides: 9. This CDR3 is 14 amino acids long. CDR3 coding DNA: TGTGCCATCAAGCAGATACAGGGGGCGGATGGCTACACCTTC. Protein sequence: CAIKQIQGADGYTF.

CDR3 in amino acids: CASSKADRGYEQYF. The CDR3 DNA reads as TGTGCCAGCAGCAAAGCGGACAGGGGCTACGAGCAGTACTTC. The chain recombines TRBV28 with TRBJ2-7; 9 nucleotides align to TRBD1. V lost 6 bases, J lost 3 bases, and 6 bases stayed unmatched. Germline CDR1 is MDHEN and CDR2 is SYDVKM. The CDR3 has 14 amino acids.

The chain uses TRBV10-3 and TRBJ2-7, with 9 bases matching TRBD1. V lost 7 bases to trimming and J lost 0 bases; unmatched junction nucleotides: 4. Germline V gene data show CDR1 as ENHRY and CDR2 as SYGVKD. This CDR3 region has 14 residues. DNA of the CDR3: TGTGCCATCAATCCGGGACAGGGCTCCTACGAGCAGTACTTC. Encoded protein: CAINPGQGSYEQYF.

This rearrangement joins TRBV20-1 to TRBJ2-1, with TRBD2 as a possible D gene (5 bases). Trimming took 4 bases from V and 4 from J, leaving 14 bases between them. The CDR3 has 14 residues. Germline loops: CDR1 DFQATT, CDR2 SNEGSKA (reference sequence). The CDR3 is CSAIRTSIYNEQFF. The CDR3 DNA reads TGCAGTGCTATAAGGACTTCTATATACAATGAGCAGTTCTTC.

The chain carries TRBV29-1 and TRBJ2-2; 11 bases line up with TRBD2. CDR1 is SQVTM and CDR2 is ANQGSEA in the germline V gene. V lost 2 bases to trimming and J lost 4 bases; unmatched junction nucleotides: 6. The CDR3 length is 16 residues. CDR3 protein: CSVETSGSQFTGELFF. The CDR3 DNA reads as TGCAGCGTTGAAACTAGCGGGAGTCAATTCACCGGGGAGCTGTTTTTT.

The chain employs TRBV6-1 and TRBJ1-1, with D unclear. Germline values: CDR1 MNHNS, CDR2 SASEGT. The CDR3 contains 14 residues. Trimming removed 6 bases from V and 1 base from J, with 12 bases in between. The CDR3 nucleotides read TGTGCCAGCAGCGAGGTAAACAAGAACACTGAAGCTTTCTTT. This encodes CASSEVNKNTEAFF.

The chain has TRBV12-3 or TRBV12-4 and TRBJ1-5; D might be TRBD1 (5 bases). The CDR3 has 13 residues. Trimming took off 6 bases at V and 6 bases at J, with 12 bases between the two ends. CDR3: CASRPGGGQPQHF. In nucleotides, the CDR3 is TGTGCCAGCAGGCCCGGGGGGGGTCAGCCCCAGCATTTT.

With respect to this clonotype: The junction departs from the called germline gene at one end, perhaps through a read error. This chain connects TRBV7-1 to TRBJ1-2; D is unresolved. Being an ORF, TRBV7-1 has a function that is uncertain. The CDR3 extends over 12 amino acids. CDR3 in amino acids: CASSLHIDGYTF. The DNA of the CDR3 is TGTGCCAGCAGCCTCCACATAGATGGATACACCTTC.

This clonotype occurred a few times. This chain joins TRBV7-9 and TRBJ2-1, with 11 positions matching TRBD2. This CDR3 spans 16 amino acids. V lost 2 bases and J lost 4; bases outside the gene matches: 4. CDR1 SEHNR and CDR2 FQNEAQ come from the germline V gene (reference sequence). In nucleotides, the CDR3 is TGTGCCAGCAGCTTATCTCTAGCGGGAGGTTACAATGAGCAGTTCTTC. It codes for CASSLSLAGGYNEQFF.

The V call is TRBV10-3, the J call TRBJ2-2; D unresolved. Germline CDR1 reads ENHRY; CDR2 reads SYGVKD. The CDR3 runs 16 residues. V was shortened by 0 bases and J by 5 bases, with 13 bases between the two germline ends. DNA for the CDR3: TGTGCCATCAGTGAGTCCCCCTCCCCGAGGACCGGGGAGCTGTTTTTT. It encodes CAISESPSPRTGELFF.

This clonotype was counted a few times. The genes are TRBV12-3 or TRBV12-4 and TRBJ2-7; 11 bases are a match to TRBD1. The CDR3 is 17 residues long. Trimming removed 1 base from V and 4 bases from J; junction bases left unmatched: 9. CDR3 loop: CASSLGVPGQGVYEQYF. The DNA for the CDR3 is TGTGCCAGCAGTTTAGGTGTCCCGGGACAGGGGGTATACGAGCAGTACTTC.

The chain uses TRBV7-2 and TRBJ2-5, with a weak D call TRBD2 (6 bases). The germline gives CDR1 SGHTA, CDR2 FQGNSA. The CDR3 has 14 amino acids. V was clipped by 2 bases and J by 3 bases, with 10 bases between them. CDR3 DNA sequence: TGTGCCAGCAGCTTAATGGGGGGAGAAGAGACCCAGTACTTC. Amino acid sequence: CASSLMGGEETQYF.

CDR3 in DNA: TGTGCCAGTAGTATAAACAGGCCGGGACAGGGAATGGGGACCTACAATGAGCAGTTCTTC. Translating it yields CASSINRPGQGMGTYNEQFF. This chain uses TRBV19 with TRBJ2-1; TRBD1 agrees at 9 bases. Unmatched junction bases numbered 16, after V lost 2 bases and J lost 2 bases. The CDR3 runs 20 residues. Germline V lookup: CDR1 LNHDA, CDR2 SQIVND (reference sequence).

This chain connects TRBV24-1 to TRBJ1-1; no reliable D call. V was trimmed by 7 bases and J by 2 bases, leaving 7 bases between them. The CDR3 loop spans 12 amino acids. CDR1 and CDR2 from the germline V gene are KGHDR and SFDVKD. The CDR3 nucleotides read TGTGCCACCAGGGGTAAAAACACTGAAGCTTTCTTT. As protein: CATRGKNTEAFF.

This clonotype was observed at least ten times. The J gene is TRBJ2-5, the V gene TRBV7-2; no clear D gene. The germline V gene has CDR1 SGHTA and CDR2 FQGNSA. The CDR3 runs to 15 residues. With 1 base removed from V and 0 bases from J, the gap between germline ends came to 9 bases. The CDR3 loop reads CASSLEYRYQETQYF. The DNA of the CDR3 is TGTGCCAGCAGCTTAGAGTATAGATACCAAGAGACCCAGTACTTC.

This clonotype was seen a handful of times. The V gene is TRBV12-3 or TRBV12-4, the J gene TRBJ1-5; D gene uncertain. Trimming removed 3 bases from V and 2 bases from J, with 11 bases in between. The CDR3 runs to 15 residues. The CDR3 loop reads CASSLGLGGNQPQHF. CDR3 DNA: TGTGCCAGCAGTTTGGGTTTAGGCGGCAATCAGCCCCAGCATTTT.

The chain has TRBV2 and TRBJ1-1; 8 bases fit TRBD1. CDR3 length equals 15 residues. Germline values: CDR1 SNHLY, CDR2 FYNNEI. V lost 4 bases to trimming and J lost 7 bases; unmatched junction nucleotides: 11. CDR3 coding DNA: TGTGCCAGCAGTGGTGCTTTCAGGGGGCTAAATGAAGCTTTCTTT. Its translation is CASSGAFRGLNEAFF.

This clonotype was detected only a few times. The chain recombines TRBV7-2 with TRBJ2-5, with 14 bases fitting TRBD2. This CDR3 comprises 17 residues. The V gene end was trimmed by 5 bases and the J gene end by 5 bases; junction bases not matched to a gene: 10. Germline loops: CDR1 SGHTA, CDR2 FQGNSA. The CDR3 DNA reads TGTGCCAGCAGCGCCCGACTAGCGGGAGGGCCGGGGGAGACCCAGTACTTC. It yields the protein CASSARLAGGPGETQYF.

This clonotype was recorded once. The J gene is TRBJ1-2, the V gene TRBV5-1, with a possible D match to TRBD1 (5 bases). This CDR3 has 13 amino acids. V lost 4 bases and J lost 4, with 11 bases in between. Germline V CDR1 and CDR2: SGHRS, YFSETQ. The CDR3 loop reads CASSEQEVYGYTF. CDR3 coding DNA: TGCGCCAGCAGCGAACAGGAGGTCTATGGCTACACCTTC. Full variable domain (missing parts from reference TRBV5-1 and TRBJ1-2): KAGVTQTPRYLIKTRGQQVTLSCSPISGHRSVSWYQQTPGQGLQFLFEYFSETQRNKGNFPGRFSGRQFSNSRSEMNVSTLELGDSALYLCASSEQEVYGYTFGSGTRLTVV.